This T cell receptor beta chain originates from a study of shared clonotypes between healthy human individuals. Study-wide background: Serving as donors were two women and a few men, whose ages spanned 18 to 49.

This clone was found once. Germline V lookup: CDR1 LNHNV, CDR2 YYDKDF (reference sequence). Trimming removed 1 base at V and 4 bases at J, with 13 bases between. CDR3 length: 15 amino acids. Investigators spread the genomic DNA of each subset evenly over several immunoSEQ plates. TCRdb keeps only in-frame clones here, not all; method: immunoSEQ multiplex PCR. The data hold about 490,000 clones, with over 70% observed a single time. The source material was PBMCs. The V gene is TRBV15, the J gene TRBJ1-1, with D uncertain. The receptor was derived from a woman aged 40-49 years in good health. Some clones in this sample may be carry-over from other donors' samples. CDR3 DNA: TGTGCCACCAGCAGAGGAGGAGGCGTAGCCACTGAAGCTTTCTTT. It codes for CATSRGGGVATEAFF.